The sequence of this T cell receptor beta chain was determined in a study of blood T cell repertoires in COVID-19. V was pared by 6 bases and J by 4 bases, with 1 base of the junction left unmatched. Looked up from germline, CDR1 is SNHLY and CDR2 is FYNNEI. The CDR3 runs 12 residues. The data were produced by immunoSEQ multiplex PCR, yet TCRdb's version contains in-frame clones alone and is incomplete. This table has 250,000 to 350,000 clones, around 82% appearing once. V gene TRBV2 combines with J gene TRBJ2-7, with 9 bases fitting TRBD1. The source is a woman between 50 and 59 years old with acute or convalescent COVID-19. The sample was peripheral blood. The CDR3 spells CASRQGAYEQYF. For the CDR3, the DNA is TGTGCCAGCAGACAGGGGGCATACGAGCAGTACTTC. Drawing the rest from reference TRBV2 and TRBJ2-7, the complete variable domain is EPEVTQTPSHQVTQMGQEVILRCVPISNHLYFYWYRQILGQKVEFLVSFYNNEISEKSEIFDDQFSVERPDGSNFTLKIRSTKLEDSAMYFCASRQGAYEQYFGPGTRLTVT.